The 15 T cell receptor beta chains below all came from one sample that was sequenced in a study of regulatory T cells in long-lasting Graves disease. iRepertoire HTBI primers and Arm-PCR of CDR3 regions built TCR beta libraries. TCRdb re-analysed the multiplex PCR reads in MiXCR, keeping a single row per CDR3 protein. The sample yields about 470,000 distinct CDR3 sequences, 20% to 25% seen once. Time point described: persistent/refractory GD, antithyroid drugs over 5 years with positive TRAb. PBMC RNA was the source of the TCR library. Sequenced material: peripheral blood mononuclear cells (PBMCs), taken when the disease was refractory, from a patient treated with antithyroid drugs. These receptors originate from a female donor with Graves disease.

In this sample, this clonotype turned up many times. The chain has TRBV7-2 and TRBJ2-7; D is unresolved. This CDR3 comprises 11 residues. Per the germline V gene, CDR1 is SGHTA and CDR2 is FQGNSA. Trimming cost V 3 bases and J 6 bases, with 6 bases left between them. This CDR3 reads CASSFATEQYF. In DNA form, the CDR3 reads TGTGCCAGCAGCTTCGCAACCGAGCAGTACTTC.

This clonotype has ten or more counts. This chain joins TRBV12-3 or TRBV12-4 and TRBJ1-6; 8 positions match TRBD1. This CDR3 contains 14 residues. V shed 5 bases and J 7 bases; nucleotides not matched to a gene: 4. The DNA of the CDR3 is TGTGCCAGCAGTAGCCGGGACAGGAATTCACCCCTCCACTTT. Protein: CASSSRDRNSPLHF.

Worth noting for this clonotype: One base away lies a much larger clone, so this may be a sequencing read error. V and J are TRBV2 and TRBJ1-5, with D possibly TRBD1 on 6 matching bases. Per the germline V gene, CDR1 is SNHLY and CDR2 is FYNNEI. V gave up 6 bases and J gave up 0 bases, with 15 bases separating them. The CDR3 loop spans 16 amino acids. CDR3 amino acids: CASREQGLYSNQPQHF. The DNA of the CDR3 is TGTGCCAGCAGGGAACAGGGCCTTTATAGCAATCAGCCCCAGCATTTT.

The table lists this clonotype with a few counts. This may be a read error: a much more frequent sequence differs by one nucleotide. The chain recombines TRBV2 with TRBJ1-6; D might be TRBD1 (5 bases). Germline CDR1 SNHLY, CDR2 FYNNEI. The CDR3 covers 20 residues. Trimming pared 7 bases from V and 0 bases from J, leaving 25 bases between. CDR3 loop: CASTSGPSSLRDSYNSPLHF. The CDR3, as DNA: TGTGCCAGCACCTCGGGACCCTCTTCCTTGAGGGACTCCTATAATTCACCCCTCCACTTT.

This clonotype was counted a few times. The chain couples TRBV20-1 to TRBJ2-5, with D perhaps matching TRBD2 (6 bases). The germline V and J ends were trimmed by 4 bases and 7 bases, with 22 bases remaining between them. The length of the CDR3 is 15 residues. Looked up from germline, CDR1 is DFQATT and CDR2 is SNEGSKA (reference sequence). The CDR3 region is CSATGMAGTTGTQYF. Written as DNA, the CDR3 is TGCAGTGCTACCGGCATGGCGGGGACCACCGGGACCCAGTACTTC.

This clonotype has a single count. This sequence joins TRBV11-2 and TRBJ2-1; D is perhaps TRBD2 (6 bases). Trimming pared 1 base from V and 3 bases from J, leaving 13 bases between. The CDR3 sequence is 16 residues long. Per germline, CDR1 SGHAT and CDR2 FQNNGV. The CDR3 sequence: CASSLVPGVGYNEQFF. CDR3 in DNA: TGTGCCAGCAGCTTAGTCCCGGGAGTAGGCTACAATGAGCAGTTCTTC.

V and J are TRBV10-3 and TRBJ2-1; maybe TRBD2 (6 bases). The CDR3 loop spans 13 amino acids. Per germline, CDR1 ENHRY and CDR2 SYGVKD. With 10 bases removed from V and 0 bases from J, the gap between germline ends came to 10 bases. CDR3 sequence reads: CATQAGSYNEQFF. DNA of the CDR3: TGTGCCACCCAAGCGGGCTCCTACAATGAGCAGTTCTTC.

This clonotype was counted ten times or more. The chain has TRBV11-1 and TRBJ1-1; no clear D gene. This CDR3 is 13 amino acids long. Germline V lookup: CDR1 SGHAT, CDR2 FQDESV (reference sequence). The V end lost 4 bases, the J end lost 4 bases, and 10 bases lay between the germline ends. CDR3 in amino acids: CASSSHLFTEAFF. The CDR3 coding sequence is TGTGCCAGCAGCTCACACCTATTCACTGAAGCTTTCTTT.

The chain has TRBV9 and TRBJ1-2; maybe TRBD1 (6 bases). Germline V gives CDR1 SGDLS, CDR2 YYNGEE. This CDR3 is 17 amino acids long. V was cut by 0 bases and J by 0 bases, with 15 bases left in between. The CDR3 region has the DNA TGTGCCAGCAGCGTAGGTCAGGGGCGTTTTACTAACTATGGCTACACCTTC. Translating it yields CASSVGQGRFTNYGYTF.

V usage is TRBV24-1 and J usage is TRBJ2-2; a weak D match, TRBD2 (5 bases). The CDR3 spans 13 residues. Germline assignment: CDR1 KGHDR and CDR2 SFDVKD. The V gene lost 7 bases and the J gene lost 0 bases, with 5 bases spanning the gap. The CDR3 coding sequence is TGTGCCACCAGGGGAGCGAACACCGGGGAGCTGTTTTTT. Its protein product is CATRGANTGELFF.

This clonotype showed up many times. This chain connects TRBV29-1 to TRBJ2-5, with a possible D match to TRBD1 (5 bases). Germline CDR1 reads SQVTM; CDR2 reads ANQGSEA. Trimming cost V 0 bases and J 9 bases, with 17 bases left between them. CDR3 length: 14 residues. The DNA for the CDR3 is TGCAGCGTTGAAGACTTACCCAGGGCTGCGGCCCAGTACTTC. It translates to CSVEDLPRAAAQYF.

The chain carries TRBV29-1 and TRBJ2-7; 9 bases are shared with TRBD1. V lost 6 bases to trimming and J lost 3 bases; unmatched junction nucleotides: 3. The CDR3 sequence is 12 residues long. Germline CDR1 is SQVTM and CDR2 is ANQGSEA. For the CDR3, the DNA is TGCAGCGTACGGGACAGGGACTACGAGCAGTACTTC. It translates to CSVRDRDYEQYF.

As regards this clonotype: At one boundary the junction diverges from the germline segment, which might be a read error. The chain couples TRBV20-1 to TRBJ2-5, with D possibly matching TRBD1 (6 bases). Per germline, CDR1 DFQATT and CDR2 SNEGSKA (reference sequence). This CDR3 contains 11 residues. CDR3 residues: CSAWDKEAQYF. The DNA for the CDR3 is TGCAGTGCTTGGGACAAAGAGGCCCAGTACTTC.

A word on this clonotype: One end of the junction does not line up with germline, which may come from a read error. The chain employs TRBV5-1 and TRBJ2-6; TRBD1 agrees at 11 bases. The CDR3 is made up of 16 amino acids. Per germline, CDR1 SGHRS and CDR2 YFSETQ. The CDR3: CASSLVGGTGGNVLTF. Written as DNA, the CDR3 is TGCGCCAGCAGCTTAGTAGGAGGGACAGGGGGCAACGTCCTGACTTTC.

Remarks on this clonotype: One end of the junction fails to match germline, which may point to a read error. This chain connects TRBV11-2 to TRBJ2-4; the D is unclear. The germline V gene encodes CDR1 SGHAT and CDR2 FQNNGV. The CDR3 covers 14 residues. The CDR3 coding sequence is TGTGCCAGCAGCCCCCTACACGGCAAAAGCATTCAGTACTTC. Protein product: CASSPLHGKSIQYF.